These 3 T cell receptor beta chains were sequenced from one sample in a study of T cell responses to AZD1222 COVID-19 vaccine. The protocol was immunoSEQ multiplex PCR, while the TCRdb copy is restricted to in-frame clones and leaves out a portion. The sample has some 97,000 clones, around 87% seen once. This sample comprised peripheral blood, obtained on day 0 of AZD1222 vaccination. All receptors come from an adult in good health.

The CDR3 spells CASSPGAVTEAFF. CDR3 DNA sequence: TGTGCCAGCAGCCCGGGCGCTGTCACTGAAGCTTTCTTT. The J gene is TRBJ1-1, the V gene TRBV6-6; no firm D call. The V end was cut by 6 bases, the J end by 4 bases, with 12 bases between. CDR3 length: 13 residues. Germline V gives CDR1 MNHNY, CDR2 SVGAGI (reference sequence).

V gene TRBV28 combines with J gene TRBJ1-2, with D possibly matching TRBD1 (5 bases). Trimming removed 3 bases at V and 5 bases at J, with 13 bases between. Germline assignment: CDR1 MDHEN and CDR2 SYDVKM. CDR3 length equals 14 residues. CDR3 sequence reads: CASSLGMGGYGYTF. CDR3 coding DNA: TGTGCCAGCAGTTTGGGGATGGGGGGGTATGGCTACACCTTC.

CDR3 protein: CASSFWGDYGYTF. Here the CDR3 DNA reads TGCGCCAGCAGCTTTTGGGGTGACTATGGCTACACCTTC. The chain joins TRBV5-1 to TRBJ1-2; D gene uncertain. The CDR3 extends over 13 amino acids. CDR1 is SGHRS, CDR2 YFSETQ, per germline. V was trimmed by 2 bases and J by 3 bases, leaving 8 bases between them. Looking up the rest from reference TRBV5-1 and TRBJ1-2 gives the full variable domain: KAGVTQTPRYLIKTRGQQVTLSCSPISGHRSVSWYQQTPGQGLQFLFEYFSETQRNKGNFPGRFSGRQFSNSRSEMNVSTLELGDSALYLCASSFWGDYGYTFGSGTRLTVV.